Each of the 5 T cell receptor beta chains below was sequenced from the same sample in a study of T cell responses to AZD1222 COVID-19 vaccine. Sequencing used immunoSEQ multiplex PCR; TCRdb keeps in-frame clones, though not all of them. The data show about 110,000 clones, about nine tenths seen once. The specimen was peripheral blood, collected on day 0 of MenACWY control vaccination. These receptors came from an adult in good health.

About this clone itself: Within the sample, other DNA sequences also encode this same CDR3. The chain links TRBV6-5 to TRBJ1-1, with D maybe TRBD1 (5 bases). Looked up from germline, CDR1 is MNHEY and CDR2 is SVGAGI. The ends were cut back, 3 bases at V and 3 bases at J, with 8 bases in the middle. The CDR3 has 13 residues. CDR3 in DNA: TGTGCCAGCAGTTATGGGGCAGACACTGAAGCTTTCTTT. This translates into CASSYGADTEAFF.

V and J are TRBV10-1 and TRBJ2-1; 9 bases align to TRBD2. J gave up 7 bases and V 8 bases, and 9 bases lay outside the gene matches. The CDR3 has 14 amino acids. Germline V gives CDR1 WNHNN, CDR2 SYGVQD (reference sequence). In DNA, the CDR3 is TGCGCCAGCGGGAGGGGACTAGCATTGAATGAGCAGTTCTTC. Protein: CASGRGLALNEQFF.

This clone is a singleton in its sample. CDR3 sequence reads: CASSPRIGRNQPQHF. CDR3 nucleotides: TGTGCCAGCAGTCCGAGGATCGGGCGCAATCAGCCCCAGCATTTT. The chain is built from TRBV7-8 and TRBJ1-5; D gene unclear. V gave up 6 bases and J gave up 2 bases, with 14 bases separating them. The CDR3 spans 15 residues. Per germline, CDR1 SGHVS and CDR2 FQNEAQ. Filled out from reference TRBV7-8 and TRBJ1-5, the complete variable domain reads GAGVSQSPRYKVAKRGQDVALRCDPISGHVSLFWYQQALGQGPEFLTYFQNEAQLDKSGLPSDRFFAERPEGSVSTLKIQRTQQEDSAVYLCASSPRIGRNQPQHFGDGTRLSIL.

This sequence joins TRBV2 and TRBJ2-3; D gene uncertain. V was pared by 6 bases and J by 6 bases, with 10 bases between. This CDR3 has 12 amino acids. The V gene's germline CDR1 is SNHLY and CDR2 FYNNEI. The CDR3: CASRSEWDTQYF. The CDR3 DNA follows: TGTGCCAGCAGGAGCGAATGGGATACGCAGTATTTT. The full variable domain, rest sourced from reference TRBV2 and TRBJ2-3, is EPEVTQTPSHQVTQMGQEVILRCVPISNHLYFYWYRQILGQKVEFLVSFYNNEISEKSEIFDDQFSVERPDGSNFTLKIRSTKLEDSAMYFCASRSEWDTQYFGPGTRLTVL.

The chain combines TRBV19 with TRBJ2-5, with 9 bases aligning to TRBD1. CDR3 size: 14 residues. Germline lookup yields CDR1 LNHDA and CDR2 SQIVND (reference sequence). Trimming removed 5 bases from V and 4 bases from J; junction bases left unmatched: 5. CDR3 protein: CASSPGTGIETQYF. CDR3 nucleotide sequence: TGTGCCAGTAGTCCCGGGACAGGGATAGAGACCCAGTACTTC.